This paragraph reports one TCR beta chain. The antigen is not known. The source of the sample is a study of cytomegalovirus exposure and HLA in healthy donors. Study context: Roughly 89 million unique TCR sequences came from HLA-typed donors in an early release. Study conclusions and caveats: The dataset shows that most TCR sequences were rare, while some public TCRs occurred in many donors. In a later analysis, HLA-associated TCR beta chains were more clonally expanded than equally common others.

The CDR3 totals 13 residues. V was cut by 5 bases and J by 4 bases, with 13 bases left in between. Germline V gene data show CDR1 as SGHRS and CDR2 as YFSETQ. Primers: 60 Vbeta forward and 13 Jbeta reverse. TCRdb's table, derived via immunoSEQ multiplex PCR, lists solely in-frame clones and lacks some. The sample contains under 250,000 clones, about 80% of which appear only once. Sequenced material: PBMCs. This chain joins TRBV5-1 and TRBJ2-7; tentatively, D is TRBD1 (5 bases). This receptor was identified in a young woman in good health and CMV-seropositive. CDR3 sequence: CASSLTELYEQYF. The CDR3 DNA reads as TGCGCCAGCAGTTTGACAGAATTATACGAGCAGTACTTC.